This T cell receptor beta chain was obtained from a study of T cells in Graves' hyperthyroidism and ophthalmopathy. This clonotype turned up a few times. Fresh peripheral blood, around 9.2 ml of it, supplied the PBMCs. Germline V gives CDR1 MNHNS, CDR2 SASEGT. Trimming removed 5 bases from V and 7 bases from J, with 15 bases in between. This CDR3 is built from 14 residues. From RNA transcripts, TCR beta CDR3 regions were amplified. During a first-round RT-PCR of the TCR CDR3, the HTBI primer set was used. Each CDR3 protein is one row after TCRdb ran MiXCR on the multiplex PCR reads. This table has about 200,000 distinct CDR3 sequences, about 16% appearing once.

Sequenced sample: blood. This rearrangement joins TRBV6-1 to TRBJ1-5; D may be TRBD1 (6 bases). The origin of this receptor is a man aged 40-50 years with Graves' hyperthyroidism. The CDR3: CASSPGGAGQPQHF. The CDR3 DNA reads TGTGCCAGCAGTCCTGGGGGGGCTGGGCAGCCCCAGCATTTT.